A selection of T cell receptor beta chains follows, all from one sample in a study of T-cell reconstitution after alpha-beta-depleted transplantation in children. MiXCR, run by TCRdb on the PCR reads, gives a single entry per CDR3 protein. The table shows around 370,000 distinct CDR3 sequences, with about 9.4% occurring only once. The sequences come from PBMCs from the stem cell graft donor, collected from the stem cell graft. The receptors here all came from a human donor who donated a stem cell graft to a child with acute lymphoblastic leukemia. The CDR3 runs from the conserved cysteine through the conserved F or W. A D gene is named only where the DNA matches it firmly. Not all rows give a size; the values are once, few, many and, for expanded clones, a class.

abundance,d_gene,j_gene,v_gene,CDR3nt,CDR3aa
.,TRBD2,TRBJ2-1,TRBV5-1,TGCGCCAGCAGCCAGGGACTAGCGGCCAATGAGCAGTTCTTC,CASSQGLAANEQFF
few,TRBD2,TRBJ2-1,TRBV5-6,TGTGCCAGCAGCTTAGGACTAGCGGGATACTACAATGAGCAGTTCTTC,CASSLGLAGYYNEQFF
.,.,TRBJ2-2,TRBV5-1,TGCGCCAGCAGCCCTCTAGCCCAGGACACCGGGGAGCTGTTTTTT,CASSPLAQDTGELFF
.,.,TRBJ2-2,TRBV7-9,TGTGCCAGCAGCTTAGTGGGGGCTGATCGGAACACCTGGGAGCTGTTTTTT,CASSLVGADRNTWELFF
few,.,TRBJ2-5,TRBV5-1,TGCGCCAGCAGCACGGGACGTACGAAAGAGACCCAGTACTTC,CASSTGRTKETQYF
.,.,TRBJ1-5,TRBV20-1,TGCAGTGCTAGACTCGGGGGCGCCGGTTATAGCAATCAGCCCCAGCATTTT,CSARLGGAGYSNQPQHF
.,.,TRBJ1-1,TRBV9,TGTGCCAGCAGCGACCCTCCTACGAACACTGAAGCTTTCTTT,CASSDPPTNTEAFF
.,TRBD1,TRBJ2-7,TRBV4-1,TGCGCCAGCAGCCAACAGACAGGGGAATGGGAGCAGTACTTC,CASSQQTGEWEQYF
few,.,TRBJ1-1,TRBV5-1,TGCGCCAGCAGCTTGGACGGGGGGGGGACTGAAGCTTTCTTT,CASSLDGGGTEAFF
.,.,TRBJ2-3,TRBV6-2/TRBV6-3,TGTGCCAGCAGTTACCAGAGAGGCGTATTAGATACGCAGTATTTT,CASSYQRGVLDTQYF
few,TRBD2,TRBJ2-1,TRBV20-1,TGCAGTGCTGACGGACTAGCGGGAAATGAGCAGTTCTTC,CSADGLAGNEQFF
.,TRBD1,TRBJ2-1,TRBV29-1,TGCAGCGTTCTAGGGACAGGGGCCTACAATGAGCAGTTCTTC,CSVLGTGAYNEQFF
.,.,TRBJ2-5,TRBV7-2,TGTGCCAGCAGCTTAGTGGGCGGAAGGCACCAAGAGACCCAGTACTTC,CASSLVGGRHQETQYF
many,TRBD2,TRBJ2-1,TRBV7-6,TGTGCCAGCAGCTTAGCGACTAGCGGGAGGGCCGGGGAGCAGTTCTTC,CASSLATSGRAGEQFF
few,TRBD2,TRBJ2-5,TRBV20-1,TGCAGTGCAACTAAGGGACTAGCGGGAGGAAGGGAAGAGACCCAGTACTTC,CSATKGLAGGREETQYF
many,.,TRBJ1-5,TRBV7-9,TGTGCCAGCAGCTTAGCGGGGGCAGGCAATCAGCCCCAGCATTTT,CASSLAGAGNQPQHF
.,.,TRBJ2-1,TRBV7-3,TGTGCCAGCAGCTTAAGGGGGCGGGATCCCCACAATGAGCAGTTCTTC,CASSLRGRDPHNEQFF
.,.,TRBJ2-4,TRBV28,TGTGCCAGCGGAGTCCGGGGGTCCGACATTCAGTACTTC,CASGVRGSDIQYF
.,.,TRBJ2-3,TRBV7-9,TGTGCCAGCAGCTTAATCTCCCTACTACGCACAGATACGCAGTATTTT,CASSLISLLRTDTQYF
.,TRBD2,TRBJ2-7,TRBV28,TGTGCCAGCTCGGTGGGGGGAGGGTACACCTACGAGCAGTACTTC,CASSVGGGYTYEQYF
.,.,TRBJ1-1,TRBV7-6,TGTGCCAGCAGCTTAGAGTCCGGGGGATACACTGAAGCTTTCTTT,CASSLESGGYTEAFF
.,.,TRBJ2-1,TRBV5-1,TGCGCCAGCAGCTGGAACCCCGACAGAGGTTCCTACAATGAGCAGTTCTTC,CASSWNPDRGSYNEQFF
.,.,TRBJ1-1,TRBV28,TGTGCCAGCAGTTTAACACACCTTATTCGACAGAACACTGAAGCTTTCTTT,CASSLTHLIRQNTEAFF
many,.,TRBJ1-1,TRBV7-9,TGTGCCAGCAGTTTTAGGAGGGTAGGCACTGAAGCTTTCTTT,CASSFRRVGTEAFF
.,TRBD2,TRBJ2-7,TRBV20-1,TGCAGTGCAGGACTAGCGGGCGTATCCTACGAGCAGTACTTC,CSAGLAGVSYEQYF
.,.,TRBJ2-7,TRBV20-1,TGCTGTGCTAGAGATGCGTCCCGGGCAGATCCCTACGAGCAGTACTTC,CCARDASRADPYEQYF
many,TRBD1,TRBJ2-2,TRBV5-1,TGCGCCAGCAGTCGGCAGGGGGCGACCGGGGAGCTGTTTTTT,CASSRQGATGELFF
once,TRBD2,TRBJ2-2,TRBV11-3,TGTGCCAGCAGCTTAGATCCGGCTAGCGGGACCGGGGAGCTGTTTTTT,CASSLDPASGTGELFF
many,.,TRBJ2-6,TRBV7-3,TGTGCCAGCAGCTCACTGGCATTTCGAAGTGGGGCCAACGTCCTGACTTTC,CASSSLAFRSGANVLTF
.,.,TRBJ2-1,TRBV27,TGTGCCAGCAGTTCTGTACTAGCACTGGATGAGCAGTTCTTC,CASSSVLALDEQFF
.,.,TRBJ2-5,TRBV7-9,TGTGCCAGCAGCCGACGGACGGCAGAGGAGACCCAGTACTTC,CASSRRTAEETQYF
.,.,TRBJ1-1,TRBV21-1,TGTGCCAGCAGCAAAGAAGGGCGGGAAGCTTTCTTT,CASSKEGREAFF
few,.,TRBJ1-1,TRBV29-1,TGCAGCACCCGAGAGGGTAAGGGATCCACTGAAGCTTTCTTT,CSTREGKGSTEAFF
many,TRBD1,TRBJ1-1,TRBV7-9,TGTGCCTCCCCCCAGGGGGACACTGAAGCTTTCTTT,CASPQGDTEAFF
.,.,TRBJ2-7,TRBV4-1,TGCGCCAGCAGCCAAGGTTCTAGCAGGGGCGAGCAGTACTTC,CASSQGSSRGEQYF
.,TRBD2,TRBJ2-3,TRBV12-3/TRBV12-4,TGTGCCAGCAGTTCCCCCTTTGGTCCGCGGGAGATTACAGATACGCAGTATTTT,CASSSPFGPREITDTQYF
many,.,TRBJ2-3,TRBV20-1,TGCAGTGCTAGAGATAGCCAGATCACAGATACGCAGTATTTT,CSARDSQITDTQYF
many,.,TRBJ2-5,TRBV27,TGTGCCAGCAGTTTATTTTTCCGAGAGACCCAGTACTTC,CASSLFFRETQYF